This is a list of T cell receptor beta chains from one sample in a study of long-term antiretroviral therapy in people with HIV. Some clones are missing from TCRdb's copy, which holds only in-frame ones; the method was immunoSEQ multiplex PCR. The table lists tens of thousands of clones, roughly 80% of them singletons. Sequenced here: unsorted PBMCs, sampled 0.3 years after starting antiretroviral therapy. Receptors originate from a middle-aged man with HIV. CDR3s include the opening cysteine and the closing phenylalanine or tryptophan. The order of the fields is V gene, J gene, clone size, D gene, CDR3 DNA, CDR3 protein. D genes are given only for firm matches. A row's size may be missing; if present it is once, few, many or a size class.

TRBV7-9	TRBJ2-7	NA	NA	TGTGCCAGCAGCTCCGGGACTCCACTCACCTACGAGCAGTACTTC	CASSSGTPLTYEQYF
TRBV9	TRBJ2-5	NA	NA	TGTGCCAGCAGCCTCTTGGGGGACGGGAGAGAGACCCAGTACTTC	CASSLLGDGRETQYF
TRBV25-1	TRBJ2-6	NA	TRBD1	TGTGCCAGCAGTGGACGGGACAGGACCACTGGGGCCAACGTCCTGACTTTC	CASSGRDRTTGANVLTF
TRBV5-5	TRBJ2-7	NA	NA	TGTGCCAGCAGCTTGGGGACCGGGGCCTACGAGCAGTACTTC	CASSLGTGAYEQYF
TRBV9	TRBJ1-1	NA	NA	TGTGCCAGCAGCGTAGTAGCAGAGTACACTGAAGCTTTCTTT	CASSVVAEYTEAFF
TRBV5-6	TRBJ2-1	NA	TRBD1	TGTGCCAGCAGTTATGGACAGGTTTTTCACAATGAGCAGTTCTTC	CASSYGQVFHNEQFF
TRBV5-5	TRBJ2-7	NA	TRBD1	TGTGCCAGCAGAACGGACAGGGTGAGAGTCTACGAGCAGTACTTC	CASRTDRVRVYEQYF
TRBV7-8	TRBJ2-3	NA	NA	TGTGCCAGCAGCCCGAGTCGGGGGAGGCCCCCCAATTTT	CASSPSRGRPPNF
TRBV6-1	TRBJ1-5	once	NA	TGTGCCAGCAGTGAATGGCAAGGGAATCAGCCCCAGCATTTT	CASSEWQGNQPQHF
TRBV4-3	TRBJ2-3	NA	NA	TGCGCCAGCAGCCAGAACCCCCCCGGACGAGAAACAGATACGCAGTATTTT	CASSQNPPGRETDTQYF
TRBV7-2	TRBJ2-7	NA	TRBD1	TGTGCCAGCAGCTTAATGGTCCAGGGGGTGCGGCTAGGCTACGAGCAGTACTTC	CASSLMVQGVRLGYEQYF
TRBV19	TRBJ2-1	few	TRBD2	TGTGCCAGTAGACTAGCGGGGGGGCACAATGAGCAGTTCTTC	CASRLAGGHNEQFF
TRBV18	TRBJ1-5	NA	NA	TGTGCCAGCTCACCCTCCACTAGCTACAGGGAAAGTCAGCCCCAGCATTTT	CASSPSTSYRESQPQHF
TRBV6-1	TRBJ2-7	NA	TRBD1	TGTGCCACGGACAGGACCTACGAGCAGTACTTC	CATDRTYEQYF
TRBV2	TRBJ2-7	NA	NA	TGTGCCAGCCGCAGGACTCTCCAATCCTACGAGCAGTACTTC	CASRRTLQSYEQYF
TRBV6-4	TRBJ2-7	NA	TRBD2	TGTGCCAGCGGACTAGCGGGTTTATACGAGCAGTACTTC	CASGLAGLYEQYF
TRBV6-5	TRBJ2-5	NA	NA	TGTGCCAGCAGTTCTACAGGGCCGGGGACCCAGTACTTC	CASSSTGPGTQYF
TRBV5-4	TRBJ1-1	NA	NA	TGTGCCAGCAGCGATTTGCTCGGACACAGGAACACTGAAGCTTTCTTT	CASSDLLGHRNTEAFF
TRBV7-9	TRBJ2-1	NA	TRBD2	TGTGCCAGCAGCTACCGACTAGCGGGAACCTACAATGAGCAGTTCTTC	CASSYRLAGTYNEQFF
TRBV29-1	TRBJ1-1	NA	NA	TGCAGCGTTTTTGAGATGAGGACTGAAGCTTTCTTT	CSVFEMRTEAFF
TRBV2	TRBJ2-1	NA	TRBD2	TGTGCCAGCACGGGGGGAGTCTCCTACAATGAGCAGTTCTTC	CASTGGVSYNEQFF
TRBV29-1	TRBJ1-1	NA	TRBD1	TGCAGCGCTATTGACAGGGTAGTAACTGAAGCTTTCTTT	CSAIDRVVTEAFF
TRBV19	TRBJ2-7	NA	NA	TGTGCCAGTAGTTACACAGGGGGGGTTGCCTACGAGCAGTACTTC	CASSYTGGVAYEQYF
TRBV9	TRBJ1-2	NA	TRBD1	TGTGCCAGCAGCGTAGCAGTACAGGGGGGAAAGGGGGGCTACACCTTC	CASSVAVQGGKGGYTF
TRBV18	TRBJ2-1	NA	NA	TGTGCCAGCTCGATGAATGAGCAGTTCTTC	CASSMNEQFF
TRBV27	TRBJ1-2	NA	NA	TGTGCCAGCAAGGCACCAGCTAACTATGGCTACACCTTC	CASKAPANYGYTF
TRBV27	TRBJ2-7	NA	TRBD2	TGTGCCAGCAGGGTTCGGGAGGGCCAATACGAGCAGTACTTC	CASRVREGQYEQYF
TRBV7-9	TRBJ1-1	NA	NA	TGTGCCAGCAGCTACATGACGGGACAGAACACTGAAGCTTTCTTT	CASSYMTGQNTEAFF
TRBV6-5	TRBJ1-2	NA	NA	TGTGCCAGCAGCCAAAGGGACGGCTATGGCTACACCTTC	CASSQRDGYGYTF
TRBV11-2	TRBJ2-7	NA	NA	TGTGCCAGCAGCTTGTATGCGGCCTACGAGCAGTACTTC	CASSLYAAYEQYF
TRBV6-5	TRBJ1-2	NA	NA	TGTGCCAGCAGCATTCGCTACCCTAACTATGGCTACACCTTC	CASSIRYPNYGYTF
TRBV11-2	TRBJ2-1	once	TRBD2	TGTGCCAGCAGCTTAGGGGGACTAGCGGGAAGACAGGAGCAGTTCTTC	CASSLGGLAGRQEQFF
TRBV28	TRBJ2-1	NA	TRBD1	TGTGCCAGCACCATTTCCGGGACAGGGTACAATGAGCAGTTCTTC	CASTISGTGYNEQFF
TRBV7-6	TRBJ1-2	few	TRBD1	TGTGCCAGCAGCTCCGAACCCGACAGGGGGTATGGCTACACCTTC	CASSSEPDRGYGYTF
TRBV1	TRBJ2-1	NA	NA	TGCACCAGCAGCCAAGAACGGGCTGAGCAGTTCTTC	CTSSQERAEQFF
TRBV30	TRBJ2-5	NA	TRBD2	TGTGCCTGGAGTGTAGGACTAGCGGGAGAGACCCAGTACTTC	CAWSVGLAGETQYF
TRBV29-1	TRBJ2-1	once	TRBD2	TGCAGCGTGAAGGAGGGAGGGAACTATGAGCAGTTCTTC	CSVKEGGNYEQFF
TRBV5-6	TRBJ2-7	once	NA	TGTGCCAGCAGCTTGTTCGGACCCTACGAGCAGTACTTC	CASSLFGPYEQYF
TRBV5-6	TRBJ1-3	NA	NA	TGTGCCAGCAGCTTGTGGGGGGGGATCTCTGGAAACACCATATATTTT	CASSLWGGISGNTIYF
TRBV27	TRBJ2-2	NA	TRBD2	TGTGCCAGCAGTTCCAGCGGGAGGGCAACCGGGGAGCTGTTTTTT	CASSSSGRATGELFF
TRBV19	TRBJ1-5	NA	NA	TGTGCCAGTAGTTACAGGGAGTCTTATAGCAATCAGCCCCAGCATTTT	CASSYRESYSNQPQHF
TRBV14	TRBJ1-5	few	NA	TGTGCCAGCAGCCAAGGAGGAAGGCGGCCCCAGCATTTT	CASSQGGRRPQHF
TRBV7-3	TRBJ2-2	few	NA	TGTGCCAGCAGCCCCCATTCGGGCATCGGGGAGCTGTTTTTT	CASSPHSGIGELFF
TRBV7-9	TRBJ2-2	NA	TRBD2	TGTGCCAGCAGCTGGGGGGGTGCGAGGACCGGGGAGCTGTTTTTT	CASSWGGARTGELFF
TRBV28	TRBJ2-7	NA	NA	TGTGCCAGCACCTCTTACACCTACGAGCAGTACTTC	CASTSYTYEQYF
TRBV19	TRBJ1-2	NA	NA	TGTGCCAGTAGCTCTATGGGGCAGGCCTATGGCTACACCTTC	CASSSMGQAYGYTF
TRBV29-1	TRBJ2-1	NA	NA	TGCAGCGGTCTCTACAATGAGCAGTTCTTC	CSGLYNEQFF
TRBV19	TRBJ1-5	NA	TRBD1	TGTGCCAGTAGTGGGACAGGGAAGGTCGGTCAGCCCCAGCATTTT	CASSGTGKVGQPQHF
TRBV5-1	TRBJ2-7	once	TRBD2	TGCGCCAGCAGCCTAGCGGGAAGGTCCTACGAGCAGTACTTC	CASSLAGRSYEQYF
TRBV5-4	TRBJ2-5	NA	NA	TGTGCCAGCAGCTTGCCGGGACTCCCCCGGGAGACCCAGTACTTC	CASSLPGLPRETQYF
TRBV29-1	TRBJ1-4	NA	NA	TGCAGCGCCCGAGGGGGGGCGGGAGAAAAACTGTTTTTT	CSARGGAGEKLFF
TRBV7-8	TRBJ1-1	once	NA	TGTGCCAGCAGCTTGTCAGTAGAGCGGATTGGAGCTTTCTTT	CASSLSVERIGAFF